The sequence of this T cell receptor beta chain was determined in a study of shared clonotypes between healthy human individuals. The CDR3 loop spans 15 amino acids. Germline-derived CDR1 and CDR2 are MDHEN and SYDVKM. V lost 5 bases, J lost 4 bases, and 7 bases stayed unmatched. Clones were read by immunoSEQ multiplex PCR, and TCRdb kept only the in-frame ones, dropping some. The sample has hundreds of thousands of clones; around 73% are singletons. The rearrangement joins TRBV28 to TRBJ2-7; TRBD2 matches at 11 bases. Sequenced: memory CD4+ T cells sorted from blood. Subset here: CD45RA-negative fraction. The source of this sequence is a woman aged 25 to 45 in good health. CDR3 residues: CASSGSLAGEYEQYF. DNA of the CDR3: TGTGCCAGCAGTGGCTCACTAGCGGGAGAGTACGAGCAGTACTTC.